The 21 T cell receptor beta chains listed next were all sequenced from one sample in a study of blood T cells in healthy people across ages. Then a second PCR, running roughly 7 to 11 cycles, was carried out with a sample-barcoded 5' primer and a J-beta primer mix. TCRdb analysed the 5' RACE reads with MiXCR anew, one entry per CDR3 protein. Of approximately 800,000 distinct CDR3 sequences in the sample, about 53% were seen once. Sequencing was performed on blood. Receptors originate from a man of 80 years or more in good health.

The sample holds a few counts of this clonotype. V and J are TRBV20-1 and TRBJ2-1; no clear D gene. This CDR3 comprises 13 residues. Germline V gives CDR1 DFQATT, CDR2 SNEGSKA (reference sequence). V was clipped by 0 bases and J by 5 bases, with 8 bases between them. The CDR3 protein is CSAREGPHNEQFF. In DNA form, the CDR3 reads TGCAGTGCTAGAGAAGGCCCCCACAATGAGCAGTTCTTC.

In nucleotides, the CDR3 is TGTGCCAGCAGTTACCTTTCGCCTATTGCCTCCCAACAGGGGGCGGGTGAAGCTTTCTTT. This encodes CASSYLSPIASQQGAGEAFF. This sequence joins TRBV6-5 and TRBJ1-1, with 9 bases aligning to TRBD1. Germline assignment: CDR1 MNHEY and CDR2 SVGAGI. V shed 2 bases and J 7 bases; nucleotides not matched to a gene: 23. The CDR3 has 20 amino acids.

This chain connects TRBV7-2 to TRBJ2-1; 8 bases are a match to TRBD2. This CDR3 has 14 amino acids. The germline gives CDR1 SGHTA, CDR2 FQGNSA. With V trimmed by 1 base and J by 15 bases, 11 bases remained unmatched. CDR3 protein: CASSLVSSGQLLFF. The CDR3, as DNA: TGTGCCAGCAGCTTAGTGTCTAGCGGGCAGTTACTGTTCTTC.

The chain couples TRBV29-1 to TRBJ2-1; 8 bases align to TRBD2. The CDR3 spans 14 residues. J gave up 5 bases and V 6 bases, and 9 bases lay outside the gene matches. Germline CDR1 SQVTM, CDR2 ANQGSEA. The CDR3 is CSVGSSGSDNEQFF. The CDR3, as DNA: TGCAGCGTCGGGTCAAGCGGGAGTGACAATGAGCAGTTCTTC.

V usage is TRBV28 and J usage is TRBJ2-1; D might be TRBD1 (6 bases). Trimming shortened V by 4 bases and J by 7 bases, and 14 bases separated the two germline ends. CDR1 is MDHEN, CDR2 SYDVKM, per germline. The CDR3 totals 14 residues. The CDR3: CASSWTSGVNEQFF. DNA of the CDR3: TGTGCCAGCAGTTGGACCTCAGGGGTGAATGAGCAGTTCTTC.

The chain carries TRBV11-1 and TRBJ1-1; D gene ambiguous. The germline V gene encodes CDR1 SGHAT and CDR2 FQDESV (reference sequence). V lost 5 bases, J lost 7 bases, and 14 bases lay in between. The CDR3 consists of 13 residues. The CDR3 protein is CASSHGPLGEAFF. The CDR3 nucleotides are TGTGCCAGCAGCCACGGACCCCTTGGTGAAGCTTTCTTT. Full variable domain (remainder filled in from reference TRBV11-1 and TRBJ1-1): EAEVAQSPRYKITEKSQAVAFWCDPISGHATLYWYRQILGQGPELLVQFQDESVVDDSQLPKDRFSAERLKGVDSTLKIQPAELGDSAMYLCASSHGPLGEAFFGQGTRLTVV.

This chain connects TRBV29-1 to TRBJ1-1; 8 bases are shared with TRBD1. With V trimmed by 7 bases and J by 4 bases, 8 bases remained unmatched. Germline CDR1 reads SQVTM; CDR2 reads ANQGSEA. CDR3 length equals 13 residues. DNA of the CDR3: TGCAGCGCTTGGGACAGGAGCCGCACTGAAGCTTTCTTT. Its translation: CSAWDRSRTEAFF.

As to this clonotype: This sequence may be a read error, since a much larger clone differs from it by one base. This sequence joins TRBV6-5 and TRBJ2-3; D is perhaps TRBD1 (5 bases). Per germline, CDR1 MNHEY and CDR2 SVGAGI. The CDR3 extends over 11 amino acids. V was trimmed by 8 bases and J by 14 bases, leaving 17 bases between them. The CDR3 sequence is CASGLGPQWYF. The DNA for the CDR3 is TGTGCCAGCGGTTTGGGGCCTCAATGGTATTTT.

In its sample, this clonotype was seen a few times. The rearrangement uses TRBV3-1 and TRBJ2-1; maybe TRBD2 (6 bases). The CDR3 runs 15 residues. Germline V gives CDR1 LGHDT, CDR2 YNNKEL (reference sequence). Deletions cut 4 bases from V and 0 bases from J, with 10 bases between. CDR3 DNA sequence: TGTGCCAGCAGCCCCGGTAGCGGCTCCTACAATGAGCAGTTCTTC. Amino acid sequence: CASSPGSGSYNEQFF.

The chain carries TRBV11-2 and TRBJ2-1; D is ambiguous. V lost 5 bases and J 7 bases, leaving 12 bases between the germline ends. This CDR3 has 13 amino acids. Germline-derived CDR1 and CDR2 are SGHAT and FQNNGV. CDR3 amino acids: CASSKLTTNEQFF. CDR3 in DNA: TGTGCCAGCAGCAAACTGACAACGAATGAGCAGTTCTTC.

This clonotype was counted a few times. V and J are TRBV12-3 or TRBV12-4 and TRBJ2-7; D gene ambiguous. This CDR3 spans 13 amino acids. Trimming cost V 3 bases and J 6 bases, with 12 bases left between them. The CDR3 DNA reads TGTGCCAGCAGTTTGAGTCCGTCGGGCGAGCAGTACTTC. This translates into CASSLSPSGEQYF.

The CDR3 is CASSVLLAGPQETQYF. CDR3 coding DNA: TGTGCCAGCAGTGTCTTGCTAGCGGGGCCTCAAGAGACCCAGTACTTC. This chain joins TRBV6-1 and TRBJ2-5; 9 positions agree with TRBD2. This CDR3 is built from 16 residues. The V gene's germline CDR1 is MNHNS and CDR2 SASEGT. The J segment lost 2 bases and the V segment lost 4 bases, leaving 8 bases of the junction unmatched.

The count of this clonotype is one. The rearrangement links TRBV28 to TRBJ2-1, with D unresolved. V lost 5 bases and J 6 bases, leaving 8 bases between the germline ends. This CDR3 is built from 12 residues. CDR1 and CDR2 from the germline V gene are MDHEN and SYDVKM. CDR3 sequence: CASSEHRNEQFF. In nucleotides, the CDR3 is TGTGCCAGCAGTGAGCATCGCAATGAGCAGTTCTTC.

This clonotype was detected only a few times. The CDR3 DNA sequence: TGCAGCGTCCCCTCGGGGGCGGGAGTCCCCGCGGGGACCCAGTACTTC. The encoded protein is CSVPSGAGVPAGTQYF. The rearrangement joins TRBV29-1 to TRBJ2-5, with D possibly being TRBD2 (7 bases). The germline gives CDR1 SQVTM, CDR2 ANQGSEA. CDR3 length equals 16 residues. Trimming took off 6 bases at V and 7 bases at J, with 27 bases between the two ends.

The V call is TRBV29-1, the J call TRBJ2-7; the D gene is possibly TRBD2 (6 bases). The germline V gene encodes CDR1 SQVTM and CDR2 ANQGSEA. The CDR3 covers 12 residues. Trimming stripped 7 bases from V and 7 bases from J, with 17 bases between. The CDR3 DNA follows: TGCAGCGCCTGGGGGGTATACAATGAGCAGTACTTC. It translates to CSAWGVYNEQYF.

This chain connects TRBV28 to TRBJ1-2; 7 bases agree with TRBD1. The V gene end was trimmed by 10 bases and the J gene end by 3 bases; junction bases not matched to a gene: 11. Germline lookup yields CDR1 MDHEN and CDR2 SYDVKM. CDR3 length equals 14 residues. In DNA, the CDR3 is TGTGCCATCAGCAAAGGGGGCCGTTACTATGGCTACACCTTC. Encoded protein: CAISKGGRYYGYTF.

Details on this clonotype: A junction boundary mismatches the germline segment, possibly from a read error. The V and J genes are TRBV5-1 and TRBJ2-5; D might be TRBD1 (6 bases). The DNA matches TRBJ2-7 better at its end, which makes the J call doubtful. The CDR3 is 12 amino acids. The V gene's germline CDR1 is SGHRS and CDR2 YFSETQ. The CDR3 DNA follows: TGCACCAGCAGCCCAGGACAGCTCGAGCAGTACTTC. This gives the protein CTSSPGQLEQYF.

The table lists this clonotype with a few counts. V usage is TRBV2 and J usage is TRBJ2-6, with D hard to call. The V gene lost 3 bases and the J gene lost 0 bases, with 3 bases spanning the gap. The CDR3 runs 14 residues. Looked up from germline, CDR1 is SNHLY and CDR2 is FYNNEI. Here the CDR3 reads CASSDGSGANVLTF. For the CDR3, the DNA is TGTGCCAGCAGTGATGGCTCTGGGGCCAACGTCCTGACTTTC.

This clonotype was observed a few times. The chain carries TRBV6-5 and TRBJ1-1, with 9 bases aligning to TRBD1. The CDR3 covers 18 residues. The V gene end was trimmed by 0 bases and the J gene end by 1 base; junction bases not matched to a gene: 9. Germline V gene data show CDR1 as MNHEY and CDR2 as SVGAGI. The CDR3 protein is CASSYSIPGTGWNTEAFF. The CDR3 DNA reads TGTGCCAGCAGTTACTCGATTCCCGGGACAGGGTGGAACACTGAAGCTTTCTTT.

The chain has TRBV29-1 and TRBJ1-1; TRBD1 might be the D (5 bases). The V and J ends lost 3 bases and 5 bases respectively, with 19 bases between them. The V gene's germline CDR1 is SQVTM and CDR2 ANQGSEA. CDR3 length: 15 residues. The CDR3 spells CSVEGTASGNTEAFF. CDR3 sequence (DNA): TGCAGCGTTGAGGGGACCGCTAGCGGAAATACTGAAGCTTTCTTT.

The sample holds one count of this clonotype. CDR3 bases: TGTGCCAGATCGGGCCGTAGGAGGACTGAAGCTTTCTTT. This codes for CARSGRRRTEAFF. This sequence joins TRBV6-5 and TRBJ1-1; D is unclear. V lost 9 bases and J lost 5, with 16 bases in between. The germline gives CDR1 MNHEY, CDR2 SVGAGI. The CDR3 loop spans 13 amino acids.